The 19 T cell receptor beta chains below all came from one sample that was sequenced in a study of CD8 T cells in Susac syndrome. About 0.45 to 1 ug RNA was reverse transcribed with random hexamers. TCRdb redid the calling of the immunoSEQ multiplex PCR reads with MiXCR, one entry per CDR3 protein. The sample contains around 280,000 distinct CDR3 sequences, about 91% of which appear only once. What was sequenced was CD4+ T cells from PBMCs. Source of these receptors: a human donor with multiple sclerosis.

This chain links TRBV7-2 with TRBJ1-4; D possibly corresponds to TRBD1 (5 bases). The germline gives CDR1 SGHTA, CDR2 FQGNSA. V gave up 2 bases and J gave up 10 bases, with 11 bases separating them. The CDR3 contains 13 residues. The CDR3 spells CASSLMGGGKLFF. The CDR3 region has the DNA TGTGCCAGCAGCTTAATGGGCGGGGGAAAACTGTTTTTT.

The chain links TRBV7-9 to TRBJ1-1; the match to TRBD1 covers 8 bases. This CDR3 is 19 amino acids long. Trimming cost V 2 bases and J 3 bases; bases outside gene matches: 17. Germline V CDR1 and CDR2: SEHNR, FQNEAQ (reference sequence). Here the CDR3 reads CASSLLWGARGRRDTEAFF. The CDR3 bases are TGTGCCAGCAGCTTATTATGGGGGGCCAGGGGGCGCCGGGACACTGAAGCTTTCTTT. The full variable domain, its missing parts supplied by reference TRBV7-9 and TRBJ1-1, is DTGVSQNPRHKITKRGQNVTFRCDPISEHNRLYWYRQTLGQGPEFLTYFQNEAQLEKSRLLSDRFSAERPKGSFSTLEIQRTEQGDSAMYLCASSLLWGARGRRDTEAFFGQGTRLTVV.

The chain employs TRBV12-3 or TRBV12-4 and TRBJ1-2; tentatively, D is TRBD1 (5 bases). Trimming cost V 6 bases and J 7 bases, with 12 bases left between them. The CDR3 covers 12 residues. The DNA for the CDR3 is TGTGCCAGCAGCCGGGGGTATGGTGGCTACACCTTC. As protein: CASSRGYGGYTF.

This clonotype was detected only once. The chain recombines TRBV20-1 with TRBJ2-1; TRBD2 matches 12 bases. V shed 0 bases and J 14 bases; nucleotides not matched to a gene: 5. The CDR3 is 13 amino acids. Germline loops: CDR1 DFQATT, CDR2 SNEGSKA (reference sequence). The CDR3 DNA reads as TGCAGTGCTAGAGATCCTAGCGGGGGGGTGAAGTTCTTC. Encoded protein: CSARDPSGGVKFF.

In nucleotides, the CDR3 is TGTGCCAGCAGAGGGGACAGGGTAGGGGGCTACACCTTC. Protein: CASRGDRVGGYTF. The rearrangement uses TRBV6-5 and TRBJ1-2, with 9 bases fitting TRBD1. CDR1 and CDR2 (germline): MNHEY, SVGAGI. V trimming: 6 bases; J trimming: 8 bases; junction bases outside the gene matches: 7. The CDR3 consists of 13 residues.

The V gene is TRBV19, the J gene TRBJ1-4; 7 bases align to TRBD1. The germline gives CDR1 LNHDA, CDR2 SQIVND (reference sequence). This CDR3 spans 15 amino acids. With V trimmed by 5 bases and J by 10 bases, 13 bases remained unmatched. DNA for the CDR3: TGTGCCAGTAGTCCAATAGACAGGGCGGCCGGAAAACTGTTTTTT. Translation gives CASSPIDRAAGKLFF.

In its sample, this clonotype was seen once. This chain uses TRBV28 with TRBJ2-4; 9 bases line up with TRBD2. V gave up 7 bases and J gave up 0 bases; unmatched junction bases: 10. This CDR3 has 17 amino acids. The V gene's germline CDR1 is MDHEN and CDR2 SYDVKM. CDR3 protein: CASTRNPSGVAKNIQYF. CDR3 nucleotides: TGTGCCAGCACGCGAAACCCTAGCGGGGTAGCCAAAAACATTCAGTACTTC.

CDR3 loop: CASSLSGPHNSYNEQFF. In nucleotides, the CDR3 is TGCGCCAGCAGCTTGTCAGGCCCCCACAACTCCTACAATGAGCAGTTCTTC. The genes are TRBV5-1 and TRBJ2-1, with unresolved D. The CDR3 runs to 17 residues. Germline V CDR1 and CDR2: SGHRS, YFSETQ. The V gene lost 1 base and the J gene lost 0 bases, with 14 bases spanning the gap.

The gene calls are TRBV4-1 and TRBJ1-2; D is undetermined. Trimming pared 1 base from V and 7 bases from J, leaving 7 bases between. CDR3 length: 12 amino acids. Germline assignment: CDR1 MGHRA and CDR2 YSYEKL. CDR3 sequence reads: CASSQGPFGYTF. The CDR3 DNA follows: TGCGCCAGCAGCCAAGGGCCGTTTGGCTACACCTTC.

The chain carries TRBV9 and TRBJ1-1; 8 nucleotides align to TRBD1. CDR3 length equals 16 residues. The V segment lost 3 bases and the J segment 1 base; nucleotides outside the gene matches: 8. Germline CDR1 reads SGDLS; CDR2 reads YYNGEE. DNA of the CDR3: TGTGCCAGCAGCGGGGGTTCCGGGACAGGGAACACTGAAGCTTTCTTT. It codes for CASSGGSGTGNTEAFF.

In DNA form, the CDR3 reads TGTGCCAGCAGCTGGGGGGGGCGCCGGGGCAATCAGCCCCAGCATTTT. Encoded protein: CASSWGGRRGNQPQHF. The chain combines TRBV28 with TRBJ1-5; possible D gene TRBD1, 6 bases. The germline gives CDR1 MDHEN, CDR2 SYDVKM. Trimming pared 6 bases from V and 2 bases from J, leaving 17 bases between. CDR3 length: 16 amino acids.

This chain joins TRBV29-1 and TRBJ2-4, with TRBD2 matching over 13 bases. The CDR3 loop spans 15 amino acids. Per the germline V gene, CDR1 is SQVTM and CDR2 is ANQGSEA. V lost 4 bases, J lost 2 bases, and 2 bases stayed unmatched. The CDR3 spells CSVVGLAGPKNIQYF. Here the CDR3 DNA reads TGCAGCGTTGTGGGACTAGCGGGACCCAAAAACATTCAGTACTTC.

The chain uses TRBV29-1 and TRBJ2-3; 9 bases are shared with TRBD1. CDR1 and CDR2 (germline): SQVTM, ANQGSEA. This CDR3 region has 14 residues. V trimming: 4 bases; J trimming: 3 bases; junction bases outside the gene matches: 5. The DNA for the CDR3 is TGCAGCGTTGGGGACAGGGTTGGTACAGATACGCAGTATTTT. Its translation: CSVGDRVGTDTQYF.

This clonotype was found once. V gene TRBV29-1 combines with J gene TRBJ2-2, with no clear D. The V end lost 2 bases, the J end lost 4 bases, and 2 bases lay between the germline ends. CDR3 length: 11 amino acids. Germline CDR1 is SQVTM and CDR2 is ANQGSEA. CDR3: CSVESTGELFF. Here the CDR3 DNA reads TGCAGCGTTGAATCCACCGGGGAGCTGTTTTTT.

The chain carries TRBV12-3 or TRBV12-4 and TRBJ2-1, with D possibly matching TRBD2 (5 bases). The CDR3 length is 13 residues. Trimming stripped 5 bases from V and 8 bases from J, with 13 bases between. The CDR3 DNA sequence: TGTGCCAGCAGTAATCCGGGGTGGGATGAGCAGTTCTTC. Protein product: CASSNPGWDEQFF.

The gene calls are TRBV12-5 and TRBJ1-1; weak D call: TRBD1 (6 bases). Trimming stripped 6 bases from V and 2 bases from J, with 7 bases between. The CDR3 is 12 residues long. Germline CDR1 reads LGHNT; CDR2 reads FRNRAP. In DNA form, the CDR3 reads TGTGCTAGTGGACAGGGCAACACTGAAGCTTTCTTT. Protein sequence: CASGQGNTEAFF.

The chain has TRBV30 and TRBJ2-2; D ambiguous. V gave up 1 base and J gave up 0 bases, with 6 bases separating them. The CDR3 runs to 14 residues. Germline lookup yields CDR1 GTSNPN and CDR2 SVGIG (reference sequence). CDR3 in amino acids: CAWSGYANTGELFF. The CDR3 DNA sequence: TGTGCCTGGAGTGGATACGCGAACACCGGGGAGCTGTTTTTT.

This clonotype was counted a single time. The chain combines TRBV7-6 with TRBJ2-1, with TRBD1 matching 7 bases. The V gene end was trimmed by 5 bases and the J gene end by 8 bases; junction bases not matched to a gene: 9. CDR1 SGHVS and CDR2 FNYEAQ come from the germline V gene. This CDR3 is built from 14 residues. CDR3 in amino acids: CASSSRGQAHEQFF. CDR3 bases: TGTGCCAGCAGCAGCCGAGGACAGGCCCATGAGCAGTTCTTC.

The V call is TRBV20-1, the J call TRBJ2-2; D perhaps matches TRBD2 (5 bases). Deletions cut 3 bases from V and 4 bases from J, with 9 bases between. This CDR3 is built from 13 residues. The germline V gene encodes CDR1 DFQATT and CDR2 SNEGSKA (reference sequence). CDR3 DNA sequence: TGCAGTGCTAGCGGGAAGATCACCGGGGAGCTGTTTTTT. As protein: CSASGKITGELFF.